The TCR beta chain described here comes from a study of blood T cell repertoires in COVID-19. Looking at the study overall: The United States, Italy and Spain were the sources of the acute and convalescent COVID-19 samples. In each case, the material was cDNA or gDNA derived from T cells, B-cell-depleted T cells, or PBMCs.

All enrollees were about 18 to 89 years old and from 25 or so US areas. Participant-given clinical history determined each cohort assignment. Data came from immunoSEQ multiplex PCR; TCRdb stores just in-frame clones and leaves some out. The sample includes 200,000 to 300,000 clones, about 91% of them seen just once. The V gene's germline CDR1 is SNHLY and CDR2 FYNNEI. The CDR3 extends over 14 amino acids. The germline V and J ends were trimmed by 8 bases and 0 bases, with 10 bases remaining between them. The rearrangement uses TRBV2 and TRBJ1-4; tentative D call: TRBD1 (5 bases). The specimen was PBMCs or T cells enriched from blood (not recorded which). The sequence was collected from a woman aged 40 to 50 with acute COVID-19. CDR3 sequence reads: CASLRQPTNEKLFF. CDR3 DNA: TGTGCCAGCCTTCGACAGCCAACTAATGAAAAACTGTTTTTT. The entire variable domain, with the rest obtained from reference TRBV2 and TRBJ1-4, is as follows: EPEVTQTPSHQVTQMGQEVILRCVPISNHLYFYWYRQILGQKVEFLVSFYNNEISEKSEIFDDQFSVERPDGSNFTLKIRSTKLEDSAMYFCASLRQPTNEKLFFGSGTQLSVL.